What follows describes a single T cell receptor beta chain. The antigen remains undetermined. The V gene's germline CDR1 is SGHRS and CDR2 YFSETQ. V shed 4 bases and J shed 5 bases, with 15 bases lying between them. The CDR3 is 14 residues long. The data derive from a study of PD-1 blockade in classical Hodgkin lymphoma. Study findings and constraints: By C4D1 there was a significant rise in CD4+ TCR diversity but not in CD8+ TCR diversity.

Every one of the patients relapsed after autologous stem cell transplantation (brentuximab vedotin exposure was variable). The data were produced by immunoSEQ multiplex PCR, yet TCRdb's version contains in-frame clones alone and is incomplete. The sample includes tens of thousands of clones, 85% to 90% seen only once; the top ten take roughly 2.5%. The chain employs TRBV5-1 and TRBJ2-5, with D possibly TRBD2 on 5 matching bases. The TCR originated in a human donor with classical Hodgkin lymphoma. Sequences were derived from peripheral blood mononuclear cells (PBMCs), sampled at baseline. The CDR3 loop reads CASSPNGVGETQYF. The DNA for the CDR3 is TGCGCCAGCAGCCCCAACGGGGTGGGGGAGACCCAGTACTTC.